The 9 T cell receptor beta chains reported below all come from one sample, sequenced in a study of spatial heterogeneity in lung cancer. This sample's time point: sample taken at primary tumor resection. Frozen PBMC, nontumor lung or tumor provided whole RNA, which was sequenced unsorted. TCRdb fed the 5' RACE reads into MiXCR, producing one record per CDR3 protein. The repertoire holds 40,000 or so distinct CDR3 sequences, 4% to 6% seen once, with approximately 25% in the top ten. Here the sequenced sample was PBMCs, taken at surgery. The receptors derive from a female donor with early-stage non-small cell lung cancer.

This clonotype was observed many times. The chain couples TRBV5-6 to TRBJ2-7; no clear D. Germline loops: CDR1 SGHDT, CDR2 YYEEEE. The V and J ends lost 4 bases and 3 bases respectively, with 5 bases between them. The CDR3 spans 11 residues. CDR3 residues: CASSPHYEQYF. In DNA form, the CDR3 reads TGTGCCAGCAGCCCTCACTACGAGCAGTACTTC.

This clonotype occurred many times. V gene TRBV12-3 or TRBV12-4 combines with J gene TRBJ2-1; D gene uncertain. This CDR3 spans 12 amino acids. Trimming took off 2 bases at V and 7 bases at J, with 6 bases between the two ends. CDR3 protein: CASSLLPNEQFF. Here the CDR3 DNA reads TGTGCCAGCAGTTTACTCCCGAATGAGCAGTTCTTC.

At least ten counts were recorded for this clonotype. This chain uses TRBV7-2 with TRBJ2-3; D is uncertain. V was shortened by 0 bases and J by 13 bases, with 8 bases between the two germline ends. The CDR3 contains 11 residues. Germline V CDR1 and CDR2: SGHTA, FQGNSA. CDR3 amino acids: CASSLAGREYF. The CDR3 DNA is TGTGCCAGCAGCTTAGCCGGTCGTGAGTATTTT.

This clonotype was observed many times. The V and J genes are TRBV6-4 and TRBJ2-3, with D uncertain. Germline V gives CDR1 MRHNA, CDR2 SNTAGT. CDR3 size: 13 residues. V shed 5 bases and J shed 5 bases, with 11 bases lying between them. The CDR3 nucleotides read TGTGCCAGCAGTCGTAGGGAAGGAGATACGCAGTATTTT. This sequence encodes CASSRREGDTQYF.

This chain connects TRBV21-1 to TRBJ2-7; the D segment call TRBD2 is taken from the table without a DNA check. TRBV21-1 represents a pseudogene. The CDR3 contains 18 residues. CDR3 in DNA: TGTGCCAGCAGCAAAGTGCTCGATGGGCTAGCGGGAGAGTACGAGCAGTACTTC. Its protein product is CASSKVLDGLAGEYEQYF.

The J gene is TRBJ1-5, the V gene TRBV27; 9 bases match TRBD1. Germline trimming cut 6 bases from V and 1 base from J; bases unmatched to any gene: 16. This CDR3 comprises 19 residues. Germline assignment: CDR1 MNHEY and CDR2 SMNVEV (reference sequence). The chain's CDR3 is CASSSFFRTGAESNQPQHF. CDR3 DNA sequence: TGTGCCAGCAGCTCATTTTTCCGGACAGGGGCGGAAAGCAATCAGCCCCAGCATTTT.

This clonotype was recorded at least ten times. The chain carries TRBV18 and TRBJ1-5; 7 bases are a match to TRBD1. The CDR3 has 15 residues. Trimming at V came to 5 bases and at J to 0 bases, leaving 4 bases not matched to a gene. The germline V gene has CDR1 KGHSH and CDR2 LQKENI. CDR3 residues: CASSTGVFSNQPQHF. The CDR3 DNA reads as TGTGCCAGCTCAACAGGGGTTTTTAGCAATCAGCCCCAGCATTTT.

This clonotype was seen many times. The rearrangement joins TRBV2 to TRBJ2-7, with 8 positions matching TRBD1. V lost 6 bases and J lost 0; bases outside the gene matches: 4. The CDR3 covers 14 residues. Germline V gene data show CDR1 as SNHLY and CDR2 as FYNNEI. The CDR3 DNA sequence: TGTGCCAGCAGCCGACAGGGGAGCTCCTACGAGCAGTACTTC. This encodes CASSRQGSSYEQYF.

Only a few counts were recorded for this clonotype. V and J are TRBV20-1 and TRBJ2-5; the match to TRBD2 covers 13 bases. Germline V lookup: CDR1 DFQATT, CDR2 SNEGSKA (reference sequence). V dropped 6 bases and J dropped 5; count of bases not matched to a gene: 6. The CDR3 length is 14 residues. The CDR3 nucleotides are TGCAGTGCCCCCGGGACTAGCGGGGCCGAGACCCAGTACTTC. Its translation: CSAPGTSGAETQYF.